Described below is a single TCR beta chain sequence and its context. The antigen is not known. This sample stems from a study of T cell responses to AZD1222 COVID-19 vaccine. Assay: immunoSEQ multiplex PCR; the TCRdb copy retains only in-frame clones and omits some. The table includes 150,000 to 200,000 clones, around 90% detected once. Study-wide findings and caveats: Spike-specific TCR breadth and depth both grew after two AZD1222 doses.

The CDR3 runs 13 residues. V was pared by 5 bases and J by 2 bases, with 9 bases between. CDR1 is LNHDA, CDR2 SQIVND, per germline (reference sequence). Specimen: peripheral blood, collected 28 days after the second dose of the MenACWY control vaccine. The TCR sequence derives from an adult who received the MenACWY meningococcal vaccine as a control. V is TRBV19 and J is TRBJ1-1, with D tentatively TRBD1 (5 bases). CDR3: CASSAGANTEAFF. CDR3 nucleotide sequence: TGTGCCAGTAGTGCTGGGGCTAACACTGAAGCTTTCTTT.